This TCR beta chain was captured by sequencing in a study of CD8 T cells in ankylosing spondylitis. Study observations and caveats: Matched ankylosing spondylitis synovial fluid reportedly contained a significantly enriched population of disease-linked clones. Within ankylosing spondylitis blood, a TCR beta motif made up of seven to nine highly homologous variants appeared to be characteristic.

TCRdb re-called the 5' RACE reads through MiXCR, storing one row per CDR3 protein. The sample consists of about 69,000 distinct CDR3 sequences, about 5% of them appearing once. Germline lookup yields CDR1 SGHRS and CDR2 YFSETQ. This CDR3 has 15 amino acids. V was trimmed by 1 base and J by 0 bases, leaving 11 bases between them. Many counts were recorded for this clonotype. Its specificity is unknown. The receptor's source is a male donor with ankylosing spondylitis or in good health (not recorded which). Sequences were obtained from blood, either unsorted or a sorted T cell fraction (not recorded which). The chain couples TRBV5-1 to TRBJ2-7; TRBD1 is a possible D gene (5 bases). This chain's CDR3 is CASSLTGSTSYEQYF. The CDR3, as DNA: TGCGCCAGCAGCTTGACAGGATCAACCTCCTACGAGCAGTACTTC.